The source of this T cell receptor beta chain is a study of blood T cell repertoires in COVID-19. Study context: There were acute and convalescent COVID-19 samples, and they came from the United States, Italy and Spain. T cells, B-cell-depleted T cells, or PBMCs provided the cDNA or gDNA that served as material.

Authors' methods: By means of reference gene primer amplification, nucleated cell counts were estimated. This table comes from immunoSEQ multiplex PCR, and its TCRdb copy is limited to in-frame clones, with some not included. V, J and clone size derive from that table, while D and trimming were established from the DNA sequence. The sample contains around 140,000 clones, 80% to 85% of which appear only once. The germline V gene encodes CDR1 SGDLS and CDR2 YYNGEE. V was pared by 4 bases and J by 5 bases, with 4 bases of the junction left unmatched. The length of the CDR3 is 15 residues. This clonotype was obtained from a man aged 55 to 70 with acute or convalescent COVID-19. The specimen sequenced was peripheral blood. This sequence joins TRBV9 and TRBJ2-1; TRBD2 aligns across 12 bases. For the CDR3, the DNA is TGTGCCAGCAGCTTGACTAGCGGGAGAAACAATGAGCAGTTCTTC. Translating it yields CASSLTSGRNNEQFF.